Sequencing of this T cell receptor (beta chain) was carried out in a study of cytomegalovirus exposure and HLA in healthy donors. With 60 Vbeta and 13 Jbeta primers, the PCR was carried out. Generated by immunoSEQ multiplex PCR, the TCRdb table keeps only in-frame clones and is missing some. The repertoire consists of approximately 150,000 clones, with 79% occurring once and the leading ten covering about 6.7%. This clone was picked up one time. Antigen unknown. General study findings and limits: Across HLA loci, a later analysis found differing TCR association rates, with DRB1 most and HLA-C fewest.

Specimen: PBMCs. This clonotype originated in a man in his forties or fifties in good health and CMV-seropositive.

CDR3 DNA: TGTGCCAGCAGGGAGGGGACTAGCGGAGGGAGTCTAAATGAGCAGTTCTTC. This sequence encodes CASREGTSGGSLNEQFF. The chain joins TRBV9 to TRBJ2-1; 11 bases match TRBD2. Germline V lookup: CDR1 SGDLS, CDR2 YYNGEE. This CDR3 is built from 17 residues. V shed 5 bases and J 7 bases; nucleotides not matched to a gene: 14.